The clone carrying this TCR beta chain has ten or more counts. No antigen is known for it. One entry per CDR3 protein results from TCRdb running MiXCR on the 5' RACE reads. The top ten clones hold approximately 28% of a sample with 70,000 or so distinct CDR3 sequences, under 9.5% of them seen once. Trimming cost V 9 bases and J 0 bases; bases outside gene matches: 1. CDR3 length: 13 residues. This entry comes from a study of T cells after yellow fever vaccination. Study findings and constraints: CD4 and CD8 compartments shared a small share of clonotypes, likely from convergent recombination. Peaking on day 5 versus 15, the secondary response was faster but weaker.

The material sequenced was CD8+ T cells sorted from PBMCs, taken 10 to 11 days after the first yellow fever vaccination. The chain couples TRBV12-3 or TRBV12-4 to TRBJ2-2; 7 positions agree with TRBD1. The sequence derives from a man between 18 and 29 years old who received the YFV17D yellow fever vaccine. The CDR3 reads CASQGANTGELFF. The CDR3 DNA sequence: TGTGCCAGTCAGGGGGCGAACACCGGGGAGCTGTTTTTT.